This T cell receptor (beta chain) was sequenced during a study of blood T cell repertoires in COVID-19. On the study more broadly: Spain, Italy and the United States supplied samples that represented acute and convalescent COVID-19. In each case, the material was cDNA or gDNA derived from T cells, B-cell-depleted T cells, or PBMCs.

V lost 1 base and J lost 2; bases outside the gene matches: 1. CDR1 and CDR2 from the germline V gene are SGHVS and FNYEAQ. This CDR3 is built from 15 residues. Authors' processing steps: Estimation of nucleated cell counts was performed using reference gene primer amplification. The data were produced by immunoSEQ multiplex PCR, yet TCRdb's version contains in-frame clones alone and is incomplete. V, J and clone size are taken as reported in that table, and D and trimming were inferred from the DNA itself. This table holds around 300,000 clones, around nine tenths found once. The gene calls are TRBV7-6 and TRBJ2-2; TRBD1 matches at 7 bases. The sample comprised peripheral blood. This TCR was recovered from a man aged 45-65 years with active or convalescent COVID-19. The CDR3 DNA is TGTGCCAGCAGCTTAGACAGGGGAAACACCGGGGAGCTGTTTTTT. Protein: CASSLDRGNTGELFF.